A single sample is the source of the 14 T cell receptor beta chains below, sequenced in a study of shared clonotypes between healthy human individuals. Data came from immunoSEQ multiplex PCR; TCRdb stores just in-frame clones and leaves some out. The table has roughly 1.4 million clones, around 98.5% seen once; the top ten hold about 0.4%. The specimen was naive CD4+ T cells sorted from blood. Subset denoted: CD45RA+ positively selected. These receptors came from a man aged 25 to 40 in good health.

The V gene is TRBV11-2, the J gene TRBJ2-3; D remains unclear. The CDR3 covers 16 residues. The V gene's germline CDR1 is SGHAT and CDR2 FQNNGV. V dropped 5 bases and J dropped 5 bases, with 20 bases sitting between them. As DNA, the CDR3 is TGTGCCAGCAGCCCGAATCGGGCCAGCGTCTTAGATACGCAGTATTTT. Translation: CASSPNRASVLDTQYF.

The chain employs TRBV5-1 and TRBJ1-4; D not certain. The V gene's germline CDR1 is SGHRS and CDR2 YFSETQ. Between the trimmed V and J ends, which lost 1 base and 6 bases, there was a span of 13 bases. CDR3 size: 15 residues. The CDR3, as DNA: TGCGCCAGCAGCTTGCGTGGAGGGTTTCATGAAAAACTGTTTTTT. Translating it yields CASSLRGGFHEKLFF. Using reference TRBV5-1 and TRBJ1-4 for the parts outside the CDR3, the full variable domain is KAGVTQTPRYLIKTRGQQVTLSCSPISGHRSVSWYQQTPGQGLQFLFEYFSETQRNKGNFPGRFSGRQFSNSRSEMNVSTLELGDSALYLCASSLRGGFHEKLFFGSGTQLSVL.

This chain links TRBV29-1 with TRBJ2-5; D unclear. V shed 4 bases and J shed 1 base, with 7 bases lying between them. The germline V gene has CDR1 SQVTM and CDR2 ANQGSEA. The CDR3 has 12 residues. The CDR3 DNA follows: TGCAGCGTTGGGGCAGCCCAAGAGACCCAGTACTTC. Its translation: CSVGAAQETQYF.

DNA of the CDR3: TGCGCCAGCAGCCCCGGGACCACGGTAGATACGCAGTATTTT. Its translation is CASSPGTTVDTQYF. V usage is TRBV5-1 and J usage is TRBJ2-3; either TRBD1 or TRBD2 may fit D (5 bases each). The CDR3 consists of 14 residues. Trimming stripped 4 bases from V and 5 bases from J, with 14 bases between. From germline, CDR1 is SGHRS and CDR2 YFSETQ.

The CDR3 coding sequence is TGTGCCAGCAGCGAAGCGGAGGGCCGGGGGTTCGAGCAGTACTTC. The encoded protein is CASSEAEGRGFEQYF. The V call is TRBV9, the J call TRBJ2-7; D may be TRBD2 (6 bases). The germline V gene encodes CDR1 SGDLS and CDR2 YYNGEE. The CDR3 covers 15 residues. Trimming left V 3 bases short and J 6 bases short, with 19 bases between. Full variable domain (rest looked up from reference TRBV9 and TRBJ2-7): DSGVTQTPKHLITATGQRVTLRCSPRSGDLSVYWYQQSLDQGLQFLIQYYNGEERAKGNILERFSAQQFPDLHSELNLSSLELGDSALYFCASSEAEGRGFEQYFGPGTRLTVT.

This clone was found once. The V call is TRBV11-2, the J call TRBJ2-7; TRBD1 agrees at 8 bases. Per the germline V gene, CDR1 is SGHAT and CDR2 is FQNNGV. With 4 bases clipped from V and 2 bases from J, the junction kept 7 bases outside the gene matches. This CDR3 is 15 amino acids long. In nucleotides, the CDR3 is TGTGCCAGCAGCTCCCCCAGGACAGGGACCTACGAGCAGTACTTC. Translation: CASSSPRTGTYEQYF. The full variable domain, in which reference TRBV11-2 and TRBJ2-7 provide the parts outside the CDR3, is EAGVAQSPRYKIIEKRQSVAFWCNPISGHATLYWYQQILGQGPKLLIQFQNNGVVDDSQLPKDRFSAERLKGVDSTLKIQPAKLEDSAVYLCASSSPRTGTYEQYFGPGTRLTVT.

The chain uses TRBV7-2 and TRBJ1-5; D unresolved. Germline CDR1 is SGHTA and CDR2 is FQGNSA. The CDR3 runs to 14 residues. V gave up 3 bases and J gave up 7 bases, with 13 bases separating them. CDR3 DNA: TGTGCCAGCAGCTTTTCGGGAACTTTACAGCCCCAGCATTTT. Translating gives CASSFSGTLQPQHF.

This chain joins TRBV15 and TRBJ2-1; TRBD2 matches at 15 bases. The CDR3 runs 16 residues. V dropped 5 bases and J dropped 10; count of bases not matched to a gene: 9. CDR1 and CDR2 (germline): LNHNV, YYDKDF (reference sequence). Written as DNA, the CDR3 is TGTGCCACCAGCCCGGGACTAGCGGGAGGACAGAGGGAGCAGTTCTTC. It encodes CATSPGLAGGQREQFF.

This chain links TRBV4-1 with TRBJ2-7; 12 nucleotides agree with TRBD1. Germline-derived CDR1 and CDR2 are MGHRA and YSYEKL. The CDR3 runs to 18 residues. Germline trimming cut 2 bases from V and 4 bases from J; bases unmatched to any gene: 12. The CDR3 DNA sequence: TGCGCCAGCAGCCAATATGGGGCTAAGGGACAGGGGGCTTACGAGCAGTACTTC. Protein: CASSQYGAKGQGAYEQYF.

This clone was counted a single time. This chain uses TRBV5-1 with TRBJ2-2; D unresolved. Germline CDR1 reads SGHRS; CDR2 reads YFSETQ. With 4 bases removed from V and 5 bases from J, the gap between germline ends came to 15 bases. CDR3 size: 15 residues. CDR3 sequence: CASSPKPDPTGELFF. As DNA, the CDR3 is TGCGCCAGCAGCCCCAAACCCGACCCGACCGGGGAGCTGTTTTTT. The whole variable domain, filled in from reference TRBV5-1 and TRBJ2-2, reads KAGVTQTPRYLIKTRGQQVTLSCSPISGHRSVSWYQQTPGQGLQFLFEYFSETQRNKGNFPGRFSGRQFSNSRSEMNVSTLELGDSALYLCASSPKPDPTGELFFGEGSRLTVL.

For this clone: Within the sample, other DNA sequences also encode this same CDR3. V is TRBV5-1 and J is TRBJ2-5; D ambiguous. This CDR3 has 14 residues. Germline V gives CDR1 SGHRS, CDR2 YFSETQ. V lost 0 bases to trimming and J lost 1 base, with 7 bases between them. Written as DNA, the CDR3 is TGCGCCAGCAGCTTGGGGCAGATCCAAGAGACCCAGTACTTC. This translates into CASSLGQIQETQYF.

V and J are TRBV18 and TRBJ1-2; 7 bases agree with TRBD1. CDR3 length: 15 residues. Looked up from germline, CDR1 is KGHSH and CDR2 is LQKENI. Unmatched junction bases numbered 11, after V lost 5 bases and J lost 5 bases. The CDR3 sequence: CASSSGAGGEYGYTF. The DNA for the CDR3 is TGTGCCAGCTCATCCGGGGCAGGGGGAGAGTATGGCTACACCTTC.

The chain links TRBV2 to TRBJ2-1; D is possibly TRBD1 (6 bases). Germline V lookup: CDR1 SNHLY, CDR2 FYNNEI. The ends were cut back, 9 bases at V and 5 bases at J, with 14 bases in the middle. The CDR3 runs 13 residues. CDR3 nucleotide sequence: TGTGCCAGTGAGACAGGAGATCACAATGAGCAGTTCTTC. Translating it yields CASETGDHNEQFF.

The chain employs TRBV28 and TRBJ2-1; 12 positions match TRBD2. The CDR3 totals 15 residues. Trimming took 6 bases from V and 9 from J; bases not matched to a gene: 9. Germline CDR1 MDHEN, CDR2 SYDVKM. Here the CDR3 reads CASRLLAGGRGEQFF. Written as DNA, the CDR3 is TGTGCCAGCAGACTCCTAGCGGGAGGGCGGGGTGAGCAGTTCTTC. The whole variable domain, remainder taken from reference TRBV28 and TRBJ2-1, is DVKVTQSSRYLVKRTGEKVFLECVQDMDHENMFWYRQDPGLGLRLIYFSYDVKMKEKGDIPEGYSVSREKKERFSLILESASTNQTSMYLCASRLLAGGRGEQFFGPGTRLTVL.